This T cell receptor beta chain was sequenced in a study of blood T cells in healthy people across ages. Of note for this clonotype: Its target is unknown.

A second PCR of roughly 7 to 11 cycles used a sample-barcoded 5' primer and a J-beta primer mix. TCRdb redid the calling of the 5' RACE reads with MiXCR, one entry per CDR3 protein. The sample consists of more than 600,000 distinct CDR3 sequences, around 25% of them appearing once. Whole-study findings and limits: Higher diversity, along with more naive CD4+ cells, distinguished long-lived donors from aged donors.

Isolated per sample were at least 6 million PBMCs. The V and J ends lost 3 bases and 11 bases respectively, with 25 bases between them. The germline CDR1 and CDR2 sequences are SGHTA and FQGNSA. CDR3 length equals 16 residues. These data also formed part of another study, on T cells of mothers and their children. This second report adds: Researchers found no T cell clones that were persistent and microchimeric.

The chain couples TRBV7-2 to TRBJ2-5; no clear D gene. The receptor was derived from a boy between 10 and 17 years old in good health. The sample comprised blood. The CDR3 sequence: CASSFLEQQPSGEQYF. The CDR3 region has the DNA TGTGCCAGCAGCTTCTTGGAACAGCAACCCTCGGGTGAGCAGTACTTC.